A selection of T cell receptor beta chains follows, all from one sample in a study of identical twins. In TCRdb, the 5' RACE reads were re-called with MiXCR into one record per CDR3 protein. Of around 670,000 distinct CDR3 sequences detected, approximately 6% appear once; the ten largest clones hold 1.5% to 2%. Sequencing input: naive T cells sorted from blood. The receptor set was obtained from a man in his late teens or twenties in good health. CDR3s include the opening cysteine and the closing phenylalanine or tryptophan. D genes are given only for firm matches. Rows may omit the clone size; those that give it use once, few, many or a size class.

clone_size d_call j_call v_call cdr3_aa cdr3_nt
. . TRBJ1-1 TRBV12-3/TRBV12-4 CASSSSGVTEAFF TGTGCCAGCAGTTCTTCAGGGGTCACTGAAGCTTTCTTT
. TRBD2 TRBJ2-7 TRBV20-1 CSAITSGPYERYF TGCAGTGCTATTACTAGCGGGCCTTACGAGCGGTACTTC
many . TRBJ2-7 TRBV5-1 CASSLEGLSTYEQYF TGCGCCAGCAGCTTGGAGGGACTGTCTACCTACGAGCAGTACTTC
. TRBD1 TRBJ1-2 TRBV18 CASSPEQGAFNYGYTF TGTGCCAGCTCACCCGAACAGGGGGCATTTAACTATGGCTACACCTTC
many . TRBJ2-5 TRBV27 CASSSPYQETQYF TGTGCCAGCAGCTCTCCGTACCAAGAGACCCAGTACTTC
. TRBD1 TRBJ2-4 TRBV25-1 CASSERGRSNIQYF TGTGCCAGCAGTGAGAGGGGGCGCTCAAACATTCAGTACTTC
few TRBD2 TRBJ2-1 TRBV5-1 CASSLGSLAGELRGNEQFF TGCGCCAGCAGCTTGGGCTCACTAGCGGGAGAATTACGAGGGAATGAGCAGTTCTTC
. . TRBJ2-1 TRBV3-1 CASSQGPPGPNSYNEQFF TGTGCCAGCAGCCAAGGGCCGCCTGGGCCCAACTCCTACAATGAGCAGTTCTTC
. . TRBJ2-5 TRBV24-1 CATSYTGQETQYF TGTGCCACCAGCTACACAGGACAAGAGACCCAGTACTTC
few . TRBJ2-2 TRBV9 CASSVQSGPRTGELFF TGTGCCAGCAGCGTCCAATCAGGGCCGCGGACCGGGGAGCTGTTTTTT
. TRBD2 TRBJ2-3 TRBV7-8 CASSGTSGRALADTQYF TGTGCCAGCAGCGGGACTAGCGGGAGGGCCCTGGCAGATACGCAGTATTTT
many TRBD1 TRBJ1-1 TRBV6-1 CASRGSGQRNTEAFF TGTGCCAGCAGGGGGTCGGGACAGAGGAACACTGAAGCTTTCTTT
few TRBD2 TRBJ2-2 TRBV29-1 CSGRLAQAGELFF TGCAGCGGAAGACTAGCTCAAGCCGGGGAGCTGTTTTTT